This T cell receptor (beta chain) was obtained from a study of blood T cell repertoires in COVID-19 (dated by TCRdb to 2018 to 2020). General notes on the study: Samples from collaborators originated in the United States, Italy and Spain and spanned both the acute and convalescent phases of COVID-19. The prospective study material was composed of cDNA or gDNA derived from T cells, B-cell-depleted T cells, or PBMCs. The dataset comprised deeply sampled blood TCRbeta repertoires from subjects exposed to, actively infected with, or recovered from COVID-19. A freely available public database, intended as a resource for researchers studying the immune response to SARS-CoV-2, is where the repertoires were released. Samples came from the ongoing ImmuneRACE study (first 160 participants) plus 1,254 subjects from 6 global collaborators. The sample metadata nearly always contained a de-identified subject ID, COVID-19 status, age in years and sex. Where HLA class I and class II types were available, the types were taken from metadata supplied by the sample provider, not from assay-based typing.

The immunoSEQ Assay, a bias-controlled multiplex PCR, was used to amplify TCRbeta CDR3 regions from genomic DNA. The authors processed their data as follows. The number of nucleated cells in each sample was estimated from the amplification of reference gene primers within the assay. To quantify the absolute abundance of each unique TCRbeta CDR3 rearrangement, sequence reads were collapsed and filtered. Productive Simpson clonality was computed per sample as the square root of Simpson's diversity index over productive rearrangements. TCRdb obtained this table from immuneACCESS and retained in-frame rearrangements with V and J assigned. These tables miss some clones; where compared with another copy, unresolved V genes account for less than half of the shortfall, and the remainder is unexplained. The DNA was the basis for D and trimming; V, J and clone size are from that table. The sample table records approximately 220,000 clones; roughly 84% of these occur just once. Of the sample, roughly 2.6% falls within the top ten clones.

Results the study describes overall, beyond this receptor: The quantity of clinical and demographic metadata differed by source and by participant and was supplied without curation.

Taken from cysteine to phenylalanine, the CDR3 has 15 residues. Kept here is only the CDR3 DNA, which spans 45 bases and is read in frame from base 1. From a lookup of the germline V gene, CDR1 and CDR2 are SGHTA and FQGNSA. V is trimmed back by 2 bases and J by 4 bases, and the junction contains 8 bases that no gene match accounts for. A second Seattle source provided samples from volunteer blood donors who had recovered from COVID-19. Each collaborating institution followed its own protocols to collect whole blood in K2EDTA tubes. For TCRbeta analysis, collaborators shipped samples as frozen whole blood, isolated PBMCs, or DNA extracted from either of those sample types. Remarks on this clone: Which antigen it targets is not known. Nothing much larger sits one base from this clone, and base qualities are not available.

The V and J genes are TRBV7-2 and TRBJ2-7, and 7 junction bases match TRBD2. The receptor comes from a man aged 50 or older who had recovered from COVID-19. Sequenced sample: peripheral blood. The CDR3 amino acid sequence is: CASSLRPSGVYEQYF. The bases are TGTGCCAGCAGCTTAAGACCCAGCGGGGTTTACGAGCAGTACTTC.